The rows below give T cell receptor beta chains drawn from one sample of a study of blood T cell repertoires in COVID-19. Sequencing used immunoSEQ multiplex PCR; TCRdb keeps in-frame clones, though not all of them. The data contain around 140,000 clones, roughly three quarters of them singletons. The sample consisted of peripheral blood. All receptors derive from an older woman with acute or convalescent COVID-19. The CDR3 runs from the conserved cysteine through the conserved F or W. D genes are given only for firm matches. Only some rows state a clone size, as once, few, many or a class for expanded clones.

size: few; J: TRBJ2-1; V: TRBV7-6; D: TRBD2; CDR3: CASSFNPSGRAGEQFF; DNA: TGTGCCAGCAGCTTCAACCCTAGCGGGAGGGCCGGTGAGCAGTTCTTC
size: few; J: TRBJ1-1; V: TRBV7-9; D: .; CDR3: CASSLDSVRDTEAFF; DNA: TGTGCCAGCAGCTTAGATAGTGTCAGGGACACTGAAGCTTTCTTT
size: once; J: TRBJ1-2; V: TRBV19; D: TRBD1; CDR3: CASSTQMQGVYGYTF; DNA: TGTGCCAGTAGTACGCAAATGCAGGGGGTCTATGGCTACACCTTC
size: .; J: TRBJ1-2; V: TRBV21-1; D: .; CDR3: CASSSRRTGPEAGGYTF; DNA: TGTGCCAGCAGCTCCCGACGAACGGGTCCGGAGGCAGGTGGCTACACCTTC
size: .; J: TRBJ1-2; V: TRBV18; D: .; CDR3: CASSLLDGGYTF; DNA: TGTGCCAGCTCACTCCTAGACGGGGGCTACACCTTC
size: .; J: TRBJ2-1; V: TRBV15; D: .; CDR3: CATSREGGSSYNEQFF; DNA: TGTGCCACCAGCAGAGAAGGGGGTAGCTCCTACAATGAGCAGTTCTTC
size: .; J: TRBJ2-3; V: TRBV24-1; D: .; CDR3: CATSGTKPNTQYF; DNA: TGTGCCACCAGCGGGACAAAACCCAATACGCAGTATTTT
size: .; J: TRBJ1-5; V: TRBV19; D: .; CDR3: CASTDYSNQPQHF; DNA: TGTGCCAGTACTGACTATAGCAATCAGCCCCAGCATTTT
size: few; J: TRBJ2-3; V: TRBV3-1/TRBV3-2; D: .; CDR3: CASSQDLAPRTDTQYF; DNA: TGTGCCAGCAGCCAAGATCTGGCCCCTAGAACAGATACGCAGTATTTT
size: .; J: TRBJ1-5; V: TRBV15; D: .; CDR3: CATSRGTRSSNQPQHF; DNA: TGTGCCACCAGCAGAGGGACACGATCGAGCAATCAGCCCCAGCATTTT
size: .; J: TRBJ1-5; V: TRBV5-4; D: .; CDR3: CASSFFGGDQPQHF; DNA: TGTGCCAGCAGCTTCTTTGGGGGCGATCAGCCCCAGCATTTT
size: .; J: TRBJ2-1; V: TRBV20-1; D: .; CDR3: CSASPQANEQFF; DNA: TGCAGTGCTAGTCCCCAGGCTAATGAGCAGTTCTTC
size: .; J: TRBJ1-2; V: TRBV6-5; D: TRBD1; CDR3: CASSPGTGTSGTF; DNA: TGTGCCAGCAGTCCCGGGACAGGGACCTCCGGCACCTTC
size: .; J: TRBJ1-3; V: TRBV3-1/TRBV3-2; D: .; CDR3: CASSPGGSSGNTIYF; DNA: TGTGCCAGCAGCCCGGGGGGGAGCTCTGGAAACACCATATATTTT
size: once; J: TRBJ1-6; V: TRBV9; D: .; CDR3: CASSVGGGSNSPLHF; DNA: TGTGCCAGCAGCGTAGGCGGAGGATCGAATTCACCCCTCCACTTT
size: .; J: TRBJ1-2; V: TRBV6-2/TRBV6-3; D: .; CDR3: CASSYLERNYGYTF; DNA: TGTGCCAGCAGTTACCTAGAGAGGAATTATGGCTACACCTTC
size: .; J: TRBJ2-3; V: TRBV5-4; D: TRBD1; CDR3: CASGTGTDTQYF; DNA: TGTGCCAGCGGGACAGGGACAGATACGCAGTATTTT
size: .; J: TRBJ2-5; V: TRBV5-6; D: TRBD2; CDR3: CASSFGGGRETQYF; DNA: TGTGCCAGCAGCTTCGGGGGGGGCAGAGAGACCCAGTACTTC
size: .; J: TRBJ2-3; V: TRBV12-5; D: TRBD2; CDR3: CASGLVRTSGADTQYF; DNA: TGTGCTAGTGGTTTGGTACGGACTAGCGGGGCAGATACGCAGTATTTT
size: .; J: TRBJ2-1; V: TRBV24-1; D: .; CDR3: CATSAIRGDGYNEQFF; DNA: TGTGCCACCAGTGCCATCAGGGGGGACGGGTACAATGAGCAGTTCTTC
size: .; J: TRBJ2-2; V: TRBV21-1; D: .; CDR3: CATLTGGYTGELFF; DNA: TGTGCCACCTTGACAGGGGGTTACACCGGGGAGCTGTTTTTT
size: .; J: TRBJ2-5; V: TRBV4-2; D: .; CDR3: CASSQEGGGEETQYF; DNA: TGTGCCAGCAGCCAAGAAGGCGGTGGGGAGGAGACCCAGTACTTC
size: .; J: TRBJ1-2; V: TRBV28; D: TRBD1; CDR3: CASVPMPDRGYGYTF; DNA: TGTGCCAGTGTACCAATGCCGGACAGGGGCTATGGCTACACCTTC
size: .; J: TRBJ1-1; V: TRBV18; D: .; CDR3: CASSPLPQGKNTEAFF; DNA: TGTGCCAGCTCACCCCTCCCACAGGGAAAGAACACTGAAGCTTTCTTT
size: .; J: TRBJ1-3; V: TRBV13; D: .; CDR3: CASSSRHFDSGNTIYF; DNA: TGTGCCAGCAGCTCCCGACACTTCGACTCTGGAAACACCATATATTTT
size: .; J: TRBJ2-2; V: TRBV6-5; D: .; CDR3: CATSTPGLNTGELFF; DNA: TGTGCCACCTCGACCCCAGGCTTGAACACCGGGGAGCTGTTTTTT
size: .; J: TRBJ2-2; V: TRBV9; D: TRBD1; CDR3: CASSVVAGGRTGELFF; DNA: TGTGCCAGCAGCGTAGTGGCAGGGGGTCGCACCGGGGAGCTGTTTTTT
size: .; J: TRBJ2-5; V: TRBV6-5; D: TRBD1; CDR3: CASRIDRVETQYF; DNA: TGTGCCAGCAGAATTGACAGGGTGGAGACCCAGTACTTC
size: .; J: TRBJ2-3; V: TRBV2; D: .; CDR3: CASKLSSGTDTQYF; DNA: TGTGCCAGCAAGTTAAGCTCGGGTACAGATACGCAGTATTTT
size: .; J: TRBJ1-2; V: TRBV11-2; D: .; CDR3: CASSLITPGRGYTF; DNA: TGTGCCAGCAGCTTGATCACGCCAGGCCGGGGCTACACCTTC
size: .; J: TRBJ1-6; V: TRBV7-6; D: TRBD1; CDR3: CASSRTGNSPLHF; DNA: TGTGCCAGCTCTAGGACAGGGAATTCACCCCTCCACTTT
size: .; J: TRBJ1-5; V: TRBV28; D: .; CDR3: CASTSRNNQPQHF; DNA: TGTGCCAGCACATCTAGGAACAATCAGCCCCAGCATTTT
size: .; J: TRBJ2-1; V: TRBV20-1; D: .; CDR3: CSATPGVEQFF; DNA: TGCAGTGCCACCCCAGGGGTAGAGCAGTTCTTC
size: .; J: TRBJ2-6; V: TRBV5-1; D: .; CDR3: CASTGQPSSGANVLTF; DNA: TGCGCCAGCACCGGACAACCAAGCTCTGGGGCCAACGTCCTGACTTTC
size: .; J: TRBJ2-2; V: TRBV29-1; D: .; CDR3: CSGGPGELFF; DNA: TGCAGCGGTGGCCCCGGGGAGCTGTTTTTT
size: .; J: TRBJ2-5; V: TRBV7-9; D: .; CDR3: CASSYSSGLGETQYF; DNA: TGTGCCAGCAGCTATTCCTCAGGATTAGGAGAGACCCAGTACTTC
size: .; J: TRBJ2-7; V: TRBV21-1; D: .; CDR3: CASSKARTGGLYEQYF; DNA: TGTGCCAGCAGCAAAGCGCGGACGGGAGGGCTCTACGAGCAGTACTTC
size: once; J: TRBJ1-2; V: TRBV19; D: TRBD1; CDR3: CASSIPGQGYGYTF; DNA: TGTGCCAGTAGTATTCCGGGACAGGGGTATGGCTACACCTTC
size: .; J: TRBJ1-3; V: TRBV19; D: .; CDR3: CASSIGRVAGNTIYF; DNA: TGTGCCAGTAGTATAGGCAGGGTCGCCGGAAACACCATATATTTT
size: .; J: TRBJ2-6; V: TRBV15; D: .; CDR3: CATSRGQSGANVLTF; DNA: TGTGCCACCAGCAGAGGACAGTCTGGGGCCAACGTCCTGACTTTC
size: .; J: TRBJ2-2; V: TRBV27; D: .; CDR3: CASRAPGIGELFF; DNA: TGTGCCAGCAGGGCACCGGGGATCGGGGAGCTGTTTTTT
size: many; J: TRBJ1-2; V: TRBV29-1; D: .; CDR3: CSVESLGGSGNYTF; DNA: TGCAGCGTTGAGTCGTTGGGGGGTAGCGGGAACTACACCTTC
size: .; J: TRBJ2-7; V: TRBV6-1; D: .; CDR3: CASSEDRDEQYF; DNA: TGTGCCAGCAGTGAAGACAGGGACGAGCAGTACTTC
size: .; J: TRBJ1-4; V: TRBV15; D: .; CDR3: CATSRVAGASFTEKLFF; DNA: TGTGCCACCAGCAGAGTAGCGGGGGCCAGCTTTACAGAAAAACTGTTTTTT
size: few; J: TRBJ1-2; V: TRBV4-1; D: TRBD1; CDR3: CASSQPRGDRLVYGYTF; DNA: TGCGCCAGCAGCCAACCGAGGGGGGACAGGCTAGTCTATGGCTACACCTTC
size: .; J: TRBJ2-3; V: TRBV18; D: TRBD2; CDR3: CASSLTWTSGDTQYF; DNA: TGTGCCAGCTCTCTAACTTGGACTAGCGGAGATACGCAGTATTTT
size: .; J: TRBJ2-1; V: TRBV7-8; D: TRBD2; CDR3: CASSLRTSGRAHNEQFF; DNA: TGTGCCAGCAGCCTCCGGACTAGCGGGAGGGCCCACAATGAGCAGTTCTTC
size: .; J: TRBJ2-5; V: TRBV29-1; D: TRBD2; CDR3: CSSAGVLAGGETQYF; DNA: TGCAGCTCTGCGGGGGTTCTAGCGGGAGGAGAGACCCAGTACTTC
size: .; J: TRBJ1-3; V: TRBV7-8; D: TRBD1; CDR3: CASSLGTGLTGNTIYF; DNA: TGTGCCAGCAGCTTGGGGACAGGGTTAACTGGAAACACCATATATTTT
size: .; J: TRBJ1-2; V: TRBV28; D: TRBD1; CDR3: CASRQRDRGNPNYGYTF; DNA: TGTGCCAGCAGGCAGCGGGACAGGGGTAATCCTAACTATGGCTACACCTTC
size: once; J: TRBJ2-1; V: TRBV7-2; D: .; CDR3: CASSLARLEDEQFF; DNA: TGTGCCAGCAGCTTAGCGCGGCTGGAGGATGAGCAGTTCTTC
size: .; J: TRBJ2-2; V: TRBV19; D: .; CDR3: CASSPYSATGELFF; DNA: TGTGCCAGTAGTCCTTACAGTGCCACCGGGGAGCTGTTTTTT
size: few; J: TRBJ1-1; V: TRBV27; D: TRBD1; CDR3: CASSLNRGLVTEAFF; DNA: TGTGCCAGCAGTCTCAACAGGGGGCTGGTGACTGAAGCTTTCTTT